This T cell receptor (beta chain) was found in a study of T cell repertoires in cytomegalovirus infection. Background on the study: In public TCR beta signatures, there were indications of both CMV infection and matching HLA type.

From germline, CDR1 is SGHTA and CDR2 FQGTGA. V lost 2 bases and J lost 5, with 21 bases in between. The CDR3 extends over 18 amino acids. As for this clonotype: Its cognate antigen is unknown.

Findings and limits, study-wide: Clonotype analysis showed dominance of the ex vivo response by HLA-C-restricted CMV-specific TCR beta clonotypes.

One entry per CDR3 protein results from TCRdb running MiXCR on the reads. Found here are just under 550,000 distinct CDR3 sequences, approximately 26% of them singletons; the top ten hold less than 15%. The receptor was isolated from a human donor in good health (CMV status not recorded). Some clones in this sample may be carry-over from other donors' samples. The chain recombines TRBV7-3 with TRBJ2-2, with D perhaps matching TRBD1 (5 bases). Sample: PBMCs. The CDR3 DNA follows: TGTGCCAGCAGCTTAGTTGCCGGCCCAGGGAAGAATACCGGGGAGCTGTTTTTT. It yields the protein CASSLVAGPGKNTGELFF. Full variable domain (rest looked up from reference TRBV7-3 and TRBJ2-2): GAGVSQTPSNKVTEKGKYVELRCDPISGHTALYWYRQSLGQGPEFLIYFQGTGAADDSGLPNDRFFAVRPEGSVSTLKIQRTERGDSAVYLCASSLVAGPGKNTGELFFGEGSRLTVL.